The clone carrying this T cell receptor beta chain is medium-sized (0.01 to 0.1%) by share. Because the library targeted alpha chains, this beta chain is an off-target read whose size means little. The time point here: sample taken at primary tumor resection. Whole RNA, which was extracted from tumor, nontumor lung tissue or frozen PBMC, was sequenced without any cell sorting. The ends lost 8 bases at V and 5 bases at J; junction bases unmatched: 5. There are 13 residues in the CDR3. These data belong to a study of spatial heterogeneity in lung cancer. Study background: Compared with alpha-chain sequences, beta-chain sequences were consistently detected in greater numbers.

Via MiXCR, TCRdb re-called the 5' RACE reads, giving one row per CDR3 protein. The sample consists of 4,000 to 5,000 distinct CDR3 sequences, around 18% of them appearing once. The TCR sequence derives from a male donor with early-stage non-small cell lung cancer. Sequenced material: normal lung tissue next to the tumor, taken at surgery. This chain connects TRBV12-3 or TRBV12-4 to TRBJ1-5; TRBD1 agrees at 8 bases. The CDR3 sequence: CASQLQGDQPQHF. CDR3 sequence (DNA): TGTGCCAGCCAACTACAGGGGGATCAGCCCCAGCATTTT.